This T cell receptor (beta chain) was identified in a study of blood T cells in healthy people across ages. This CDR3 is built from 15 residues. Looked up from germline, CDR1 is MNHNY and CDR2 is SVGAGI (reference sequence). V was cut by 4 bases and J by 0 bases, with 9 bases left in between. This clonotype was observed at least ten times. With a J-beta primer mix and a sample-barcoded 5' primer, a second PCR ran about 7 to 11 cycles. Samples each returned at least 2.5 million CDR3-containing paired-end reads. TCRdb re-called the 5' RACE reads through MiXCR, storing one row per CDR3 protein. Of about 600,000 distinct CDR3 sequences listed, around half are singletons.

The sample consisted of blood. This clonotype was obtained from a man older than 75 in good health. This sequence joins TRBV6-6 and TRBJ2-2; D call uncertain. The CDR3 nucleotides read TGTGCCAGCAGTTGGTCGGTCACGAACACCGGGGAGCTGTTTTTT. Translating it yields CASSWSVTNTGELFF.